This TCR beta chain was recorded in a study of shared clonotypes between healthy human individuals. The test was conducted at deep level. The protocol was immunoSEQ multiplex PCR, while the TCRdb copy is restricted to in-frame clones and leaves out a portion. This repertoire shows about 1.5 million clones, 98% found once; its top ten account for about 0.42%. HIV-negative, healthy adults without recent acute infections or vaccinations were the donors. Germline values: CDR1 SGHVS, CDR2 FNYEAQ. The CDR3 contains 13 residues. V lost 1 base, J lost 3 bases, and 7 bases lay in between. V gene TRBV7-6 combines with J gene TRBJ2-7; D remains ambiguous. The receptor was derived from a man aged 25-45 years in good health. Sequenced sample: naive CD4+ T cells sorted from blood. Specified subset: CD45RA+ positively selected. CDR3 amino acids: CASSLEKSYEQYF. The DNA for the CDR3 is TGTGCCAGCAGCTTAGAGAAGAGCTACGAGCAGTACTTC.